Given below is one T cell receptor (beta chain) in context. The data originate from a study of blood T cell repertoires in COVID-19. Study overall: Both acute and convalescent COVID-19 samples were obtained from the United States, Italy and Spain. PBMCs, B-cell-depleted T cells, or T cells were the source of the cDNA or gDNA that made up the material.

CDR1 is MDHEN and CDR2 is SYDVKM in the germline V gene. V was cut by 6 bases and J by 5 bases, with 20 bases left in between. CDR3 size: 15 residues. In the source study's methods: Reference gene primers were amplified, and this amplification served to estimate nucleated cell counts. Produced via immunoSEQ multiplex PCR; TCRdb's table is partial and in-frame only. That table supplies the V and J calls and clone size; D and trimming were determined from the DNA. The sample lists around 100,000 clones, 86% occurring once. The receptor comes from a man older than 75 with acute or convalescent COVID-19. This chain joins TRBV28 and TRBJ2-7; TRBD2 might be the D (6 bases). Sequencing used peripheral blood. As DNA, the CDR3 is TGTGCCAGCAGCCCCCCAGAGGGAGGAAAGAACGAGCAGTACTTC. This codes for CASSPPEGGKNEQYF. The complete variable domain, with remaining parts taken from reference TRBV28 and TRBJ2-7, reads DVKVTQSSRYLVKRTGEKVFLECVQDMDHENMFWYRQDPGLGLRLIYFSYDVKMKEKGDIPEGYSVSREKKERFSLILESASTNQTSMYLCASSPPEGGKNEQYFGPGTRLTVT.